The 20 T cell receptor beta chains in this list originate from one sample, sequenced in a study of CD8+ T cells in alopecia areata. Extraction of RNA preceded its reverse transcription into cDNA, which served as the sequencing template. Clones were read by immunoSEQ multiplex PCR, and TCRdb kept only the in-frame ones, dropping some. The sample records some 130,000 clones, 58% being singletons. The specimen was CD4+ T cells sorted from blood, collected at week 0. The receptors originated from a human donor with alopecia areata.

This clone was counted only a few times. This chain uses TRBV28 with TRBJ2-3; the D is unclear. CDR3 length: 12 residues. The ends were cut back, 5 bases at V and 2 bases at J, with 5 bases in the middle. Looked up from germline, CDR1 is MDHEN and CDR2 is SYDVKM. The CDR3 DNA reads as TGTGCCAGCAGTAGTGTCACAGATACGCAGTATTTT. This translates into CASSSVTDTQYF. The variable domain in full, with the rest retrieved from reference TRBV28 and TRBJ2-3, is DVKVTQSSRYLVKRTGEKVFLECVQDMDHENMFWYRQDPGLGLRLIYFSYDVKMKEKGDIPEGYSVSREKKERFSLILESASTNQTSMYLCASSSVTDTQYFGPGTRLTVL.

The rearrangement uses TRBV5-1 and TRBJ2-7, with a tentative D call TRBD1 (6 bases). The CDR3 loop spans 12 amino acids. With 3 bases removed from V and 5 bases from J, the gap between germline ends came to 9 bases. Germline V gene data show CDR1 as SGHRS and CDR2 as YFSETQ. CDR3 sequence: CASSSPGDEQYF. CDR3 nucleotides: TGCGCCAGCAGCTCCCCAGGGGACGAGCAGTACTTC.

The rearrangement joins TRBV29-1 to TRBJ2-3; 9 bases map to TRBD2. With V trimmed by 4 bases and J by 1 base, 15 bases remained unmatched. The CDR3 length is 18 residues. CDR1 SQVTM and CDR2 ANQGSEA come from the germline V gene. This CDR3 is CSVVARAGGVGGTDTQYF. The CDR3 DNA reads TGCAGCGTTGTGGCGAGGGCGGGAGGGGTCGGTGGCACAGATACGCAGTATTTT.

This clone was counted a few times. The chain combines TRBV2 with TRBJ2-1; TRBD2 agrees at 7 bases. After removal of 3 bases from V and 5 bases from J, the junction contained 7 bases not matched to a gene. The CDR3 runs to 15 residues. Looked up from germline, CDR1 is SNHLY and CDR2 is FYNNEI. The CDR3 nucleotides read TGTGCCAGCAGTGATATAGGGACTATTAACAATGAGCAGTTCTTC. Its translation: CASSDIGTINNEQFF.

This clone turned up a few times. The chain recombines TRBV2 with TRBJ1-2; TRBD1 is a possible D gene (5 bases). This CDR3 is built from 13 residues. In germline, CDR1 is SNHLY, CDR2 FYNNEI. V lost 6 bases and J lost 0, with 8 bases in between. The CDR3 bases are TGTGCCAGCAGAGAGACAGCTAACTATGGCTACACCTTC. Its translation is CASRETANYGYTF. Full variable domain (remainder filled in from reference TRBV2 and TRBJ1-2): EPEVTQTPSHQVTQMGQEVILRCVPISNHLYFYWYRQILGQKVEFLVSFYNNEISEKSEIFDDQFSVERPDGSNFTLKIRSTKLEDSAMYFCASRETANYGYTFGSGTRLTVV.

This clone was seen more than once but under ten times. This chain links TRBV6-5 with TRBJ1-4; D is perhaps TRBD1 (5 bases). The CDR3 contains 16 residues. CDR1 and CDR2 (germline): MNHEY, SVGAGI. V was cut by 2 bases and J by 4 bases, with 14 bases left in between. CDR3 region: CASSYSGARVNEKLFF. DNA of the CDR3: TGTGCCAGCAGTTACAGCGGGGCAAGGGTTAATGAAAAACTGTTTTTT.

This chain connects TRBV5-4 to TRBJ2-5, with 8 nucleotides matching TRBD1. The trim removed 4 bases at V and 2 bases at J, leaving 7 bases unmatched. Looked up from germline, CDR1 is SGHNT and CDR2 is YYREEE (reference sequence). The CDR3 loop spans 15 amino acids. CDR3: CASSPWTGLQETQYF. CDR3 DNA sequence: TGTGCCAGCAGCCCGTGGACAGGGTTGCAAGAGACCCAGTACTTC.

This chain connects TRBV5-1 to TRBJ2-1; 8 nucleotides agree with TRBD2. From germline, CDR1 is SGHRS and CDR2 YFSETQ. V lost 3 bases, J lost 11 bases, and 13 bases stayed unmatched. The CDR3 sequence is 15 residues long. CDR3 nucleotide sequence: TGCGCCAGCAGCTACATTTCTAGCGGGCAGGCCCAGCAGTTCTTC. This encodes CASSYISSGQAQQFF. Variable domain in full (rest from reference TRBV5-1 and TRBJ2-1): KAGVTQTPRYLIKTRGQQVTLSCSPISGHRSVSWYQQTPGQGLQFLFEYFSETQRNKGNFPGRFSGRQFSNSRSEMNVSTLELGDSALYLCASSYISSGQAQQFFGPGTRLTVL.

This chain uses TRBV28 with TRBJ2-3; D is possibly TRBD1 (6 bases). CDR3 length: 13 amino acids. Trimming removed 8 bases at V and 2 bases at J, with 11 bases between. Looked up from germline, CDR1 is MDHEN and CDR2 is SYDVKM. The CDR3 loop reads CASSGQTTDTQYF. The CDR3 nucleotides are TGTGCCAGCTCTGGACAGACCACAGATACGCAGTATTTT.

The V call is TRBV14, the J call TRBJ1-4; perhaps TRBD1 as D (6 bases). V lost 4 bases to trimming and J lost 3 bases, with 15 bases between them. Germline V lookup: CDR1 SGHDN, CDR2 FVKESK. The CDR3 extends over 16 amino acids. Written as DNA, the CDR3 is TGTGCCAGCAGCCCAGGACAGACATTGTCTAATGAAAAACTGTTTTTT. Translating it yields CASSPGQTLSNEKLFF.

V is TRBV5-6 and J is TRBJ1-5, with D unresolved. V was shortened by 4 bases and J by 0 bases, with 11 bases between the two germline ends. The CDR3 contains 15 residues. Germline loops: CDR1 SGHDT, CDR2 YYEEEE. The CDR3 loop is CASSIGPFSNQPQHF. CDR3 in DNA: TGTGCCAGCAGCATAGGCCCTTTTAGCAATCAGCCCCAGCATTTT.

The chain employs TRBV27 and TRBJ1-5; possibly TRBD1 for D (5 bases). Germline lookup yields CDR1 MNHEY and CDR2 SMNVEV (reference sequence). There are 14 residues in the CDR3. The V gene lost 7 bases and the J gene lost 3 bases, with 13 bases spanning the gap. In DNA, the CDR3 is TGTGCCAGCAAAAGGGGAGTGGACAATCAGCCCCAGCATTTT. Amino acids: CASKRGVDNQPQHF.

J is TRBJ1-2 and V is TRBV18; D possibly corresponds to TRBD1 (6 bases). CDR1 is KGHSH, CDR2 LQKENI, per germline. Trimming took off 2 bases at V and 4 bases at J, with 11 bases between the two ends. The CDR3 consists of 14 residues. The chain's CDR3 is CASSPGGYVYGYTF. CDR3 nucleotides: TGTGCCAGCTCACCAGGGGGCTACGTCTATGGCTACACCTTC.

In DNA form, the CDR3 reads TGTGCCAGCAGCTCAAGACAGGTGTCGGGGACCCAGTACTTC. This sequence encodes CASSSRQVSGTQYF. The chain uses TRBV7-7 and TRBJ2-5; weak D call: TRBD1 (6 bases). The length of the CDR3 is 14 residues. Germline CDR1 and CDR2: SSHAT and FNYEAQ (reference sequence). The V and J ends lost 4 bases and 7 bases respectively, with 16 bases between them.

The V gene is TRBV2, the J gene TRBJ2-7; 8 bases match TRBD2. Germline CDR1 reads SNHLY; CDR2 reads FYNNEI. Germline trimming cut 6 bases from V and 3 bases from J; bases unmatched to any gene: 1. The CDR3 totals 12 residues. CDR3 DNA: TGTGCCAGCAGACTAGCGGTCTACGAGCAGTACTTC. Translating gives CASRLAVYEQYF.

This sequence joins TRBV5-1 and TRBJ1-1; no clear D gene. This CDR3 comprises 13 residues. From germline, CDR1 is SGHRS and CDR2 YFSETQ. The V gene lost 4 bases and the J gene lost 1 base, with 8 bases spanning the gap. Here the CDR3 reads CASSPRRNTEAFF. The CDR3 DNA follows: TGCGCCAGCAGCCCCCGAAGGAACACTGAAGCTTTCTTT.

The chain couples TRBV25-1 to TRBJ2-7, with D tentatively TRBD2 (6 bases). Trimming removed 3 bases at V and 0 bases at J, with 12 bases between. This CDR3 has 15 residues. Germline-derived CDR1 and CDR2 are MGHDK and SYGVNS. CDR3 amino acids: CASSDGGASSYEQYF. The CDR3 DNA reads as TGTGCCAGCAGTGATGGCGGGGCGAGCTCCTACGAGCAGTACTTC.

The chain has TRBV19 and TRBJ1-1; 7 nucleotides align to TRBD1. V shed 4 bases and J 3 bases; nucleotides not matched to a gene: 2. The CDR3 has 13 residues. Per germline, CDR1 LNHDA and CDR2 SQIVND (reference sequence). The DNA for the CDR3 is TGTGCCAGTAGTACCGACAGGGACACTGAAGCTTTCTTT. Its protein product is CASSTDRDTEAFF.

CDR3 nucleotide sequence: TGTGCCAGCAGCTTAGTTTTTCTAGCGGGGGCGTGGGAGCGATACGAGCAGTACTTC. Translating it yields CASSLVFLAGAWERYEQYF. This chain joins TRBV7-2 and TRBJ2-7; 10 bases map to TRBD2. From germline, CDR1 is SGHTA and CDR2 FQGNSA. CDR3 size: 19 residues. V trimming: 1 base; J trimming: 4 bases; junction bases outside the gene matches: 16.

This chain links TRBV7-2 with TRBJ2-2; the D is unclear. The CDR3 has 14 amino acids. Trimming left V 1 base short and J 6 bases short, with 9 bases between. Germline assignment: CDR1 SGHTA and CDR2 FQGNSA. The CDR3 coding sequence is TGTGCCAGCAGCTTAGGTTTTGGCGCCGGGGAGCTGTTTTTT. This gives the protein CASSLGFGAGELFF.